The TCR beta chain described here comes from a study of blood T cell repertoires in COVID-19. About the study: The cDNA or gDNA used as material had been derived from T cells, B-cell-depleted T cells, or PBMCs.

Authors' methods: Reference gene primers were amplified, and this amplification served to estimate nucleated cell counts. Here immunoSEQ multiplex PCR was the method, and the copy in TCRdb shows in-frame clones only, minus some. V and J calls and clone size are copied from that table; D and trimming were computed from the DNA. The top ten hold 4% of the sample, which has roughly 260,000 clones, around 80% seen once. J was trimmed by 10 bases and V by 10 bases; bases with no gene match: 14. Germline lookup yields CDR1 MNHEY and CDR2 SVGAGI. The length of the CDR3 is 15 residues. This TCR was sampled from a woman in her forties with active or convalescent COVID-19. Sequencing was performed on peripheral blood. The chain uses TRBV6-5 and TRBJ1-6, with TRBD1 matching 9 bases. Here the CDR3 DNA reads TGTGCCACAGAAGGTGACAGGGGGATCGGGTCACCCCTCCACTTT. This sequence encodes CATEGDRGIGSPLHF.